This TCR beta chain was identified in a study of cytomegalovirus exposure and HLA in healthy donors. As for the study in general: The early release's HLA-typed donors yielded roughly 85 million unique TCRs.

CDR3 size: 14 residues. CDR1 and CDR2 from the germline V gene are MRHNA and SNTAGT. Trimming stripped 6 bases from V and 3 bases from J, with 12 bases between. Primers included in the PCR were 60 Vbeta and 13 Jbeta primers. Assay used: immunoSEQ multiplex PCR; TCRdb lists only in-frame clones, some missing. This specimen shows 150,000 to 200,000 clones; the ten leading clones hold roughly 1.3%. The origin of this receptor is a woman aged 55 to 70 in good health and CMV-seronegative. V is TRBV6-4 and J is TRBJ2-1, with TRBD1 as a possible D gene (6 bases). The sequencing input was PBMCs. The CDR3 DNA reads TGTGCCAGCAGAATGGACAGTTTCTACAATGAGCAGTTCTTC. Amino acids: CASRMDSFYNEQFF.